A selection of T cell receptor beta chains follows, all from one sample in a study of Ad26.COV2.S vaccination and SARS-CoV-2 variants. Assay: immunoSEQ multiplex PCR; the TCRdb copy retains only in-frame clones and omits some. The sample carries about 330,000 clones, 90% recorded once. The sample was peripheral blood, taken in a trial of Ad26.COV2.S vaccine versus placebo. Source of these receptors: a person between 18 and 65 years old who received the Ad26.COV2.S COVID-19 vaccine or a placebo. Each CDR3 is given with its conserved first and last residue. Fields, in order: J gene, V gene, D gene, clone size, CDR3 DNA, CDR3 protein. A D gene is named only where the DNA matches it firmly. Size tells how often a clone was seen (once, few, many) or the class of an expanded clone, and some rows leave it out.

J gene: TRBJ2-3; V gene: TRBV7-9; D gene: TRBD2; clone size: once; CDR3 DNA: TGTGCCAGCTACCTTAGCGGGCGCGCAGATACGCAGTATTTT; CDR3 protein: CASYLSGRADTQYF
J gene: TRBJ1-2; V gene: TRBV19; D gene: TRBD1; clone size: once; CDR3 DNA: TGTGCCAGCGGGACAGGGTTTATCGCTTATGGCTACACCTTC; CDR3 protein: CASGTGFIAYGYTF
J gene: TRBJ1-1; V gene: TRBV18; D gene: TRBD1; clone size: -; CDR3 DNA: TGTGCCAGCTCACCACCGGGACAGCCTAACACTGAAGCTTTCTTT; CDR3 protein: CASSPPGQPNTEAFF
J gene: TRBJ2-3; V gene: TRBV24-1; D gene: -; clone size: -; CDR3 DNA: TGTGCCACCAGTAGAGGAGATACGCAGTATTTT; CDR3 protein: CATSRGDTQYF
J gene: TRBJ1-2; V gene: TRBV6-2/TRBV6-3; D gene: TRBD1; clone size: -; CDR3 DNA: TGTGCCAGCAGTCGGACAGGGGGCGACTATGGCTACACCTTC; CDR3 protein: CASSRTGGDYGYTF
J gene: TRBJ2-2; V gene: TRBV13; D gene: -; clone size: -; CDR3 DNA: TGTGCCAGCAGCCCCCCCCGTGGCGGGGAGCTGTTTTTT; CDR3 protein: CASSPPRGGELFF
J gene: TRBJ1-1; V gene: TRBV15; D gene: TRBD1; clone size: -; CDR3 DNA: TGTGCCACCAGCAGGGTTTTATCACCCGGGACAGGGTTAGAGGACACTGAAGCTTTCTTT; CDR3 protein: CATSRVLSPGTGLEDTEAFF
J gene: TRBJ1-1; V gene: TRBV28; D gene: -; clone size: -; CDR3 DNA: TGTGCCAGCGACCCCACAGGGAACACTGAAGCTTTCTTT; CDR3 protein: CASDPTGNTEAFF
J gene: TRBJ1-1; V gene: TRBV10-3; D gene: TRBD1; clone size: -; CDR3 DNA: TGTGCCATCAGACCCGCACAGGGGGAAGGGACTGAAGCTTTCTTT; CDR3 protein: CAIRPAQGEGTEAFF
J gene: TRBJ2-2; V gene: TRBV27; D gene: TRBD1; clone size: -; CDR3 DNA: TGTGCCAGCAGCCGATCACAGACAGGGGGACGTGCCGGGGAGCTGTTTTTT; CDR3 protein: CASSRSQTGGRAGELFF
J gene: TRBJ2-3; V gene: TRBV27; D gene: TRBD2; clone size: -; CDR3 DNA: TGTGCCAGCAGTCTCTTAGCGGGGTCTGGCCAGACGCAGTATTTT; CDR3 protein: CASSLLAGSGQTQYF
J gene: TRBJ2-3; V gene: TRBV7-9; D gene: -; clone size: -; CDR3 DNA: TGTGCCAGCACCGACGAAGATACGCAGTATTTT; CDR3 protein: CASTDEDTQYF
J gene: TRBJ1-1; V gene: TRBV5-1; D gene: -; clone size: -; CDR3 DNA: TGCGCCAGCAGCTTTGGGGACGCTGAAGCTTTCTTT; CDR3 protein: CASSFGDAEAFF
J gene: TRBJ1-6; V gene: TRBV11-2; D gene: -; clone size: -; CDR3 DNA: TGTGCCAGCAGCTCCCCCCCGGTGGGTCACTCACCCCTCCACTTT; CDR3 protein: CASSSPPVGHSPLHF
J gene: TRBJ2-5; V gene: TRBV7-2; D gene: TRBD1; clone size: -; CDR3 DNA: TGTGCCAGCAGCTCACAGGGGGCAGGGGAGACCCAGTACTTC; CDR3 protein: CASSSQGAGETQYF